Described below is a single T cell receptor beta chain sequence and its context. Its antigen is still unknown. The table came from immunoSEQ multiplex PCR; TCRdb's copy has only in-frame clones and leaves some out. The sample gives over a million clones, about 96% of which show up once; roughly 1.2% is in the top ten. CDR1 and CDR2 from the germline V gene are MNHNS and SASEGT. V gave up 0 bases and J gave up 3 bases, with 12 bases separating them. The CDR3 loop spans 16 amino acids. These data are taken from a study of shared clonotypes between healthy human individuals. Study-wide results and limits: It was anticipated that sequencing depth would influence how many clonotypes donors shared. Generally, estimated richness proved larger in naive subsets than it did in memory subsets.

What was sequenced was naive CD4+ T cells sorted from blood. Subset described: CD45RA+ positively selected. The sequence derives from a man between 25 and 39 years old in good health. The J gene is TRBJ1-5, the V gene TRBV6-1; D is undetermined. In DNA, the CDR3 is TGTGCCAGCAGTGAAGCGAGGATACTATACAATCAGCCCCAGCATTTT. The encoded protein is CASSEARILYNQPQHF.